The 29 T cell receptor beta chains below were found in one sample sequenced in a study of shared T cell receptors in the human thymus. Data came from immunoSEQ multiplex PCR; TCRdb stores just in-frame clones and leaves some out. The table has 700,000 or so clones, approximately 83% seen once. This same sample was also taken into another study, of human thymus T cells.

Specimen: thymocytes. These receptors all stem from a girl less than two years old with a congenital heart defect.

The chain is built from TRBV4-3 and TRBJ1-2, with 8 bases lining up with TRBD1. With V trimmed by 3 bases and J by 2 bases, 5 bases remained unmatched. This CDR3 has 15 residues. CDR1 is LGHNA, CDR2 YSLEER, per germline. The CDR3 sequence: CASSQPRQGNYGYTF. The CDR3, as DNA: TGCGCCAGCAGCCAGCCCCGACAGGGGAACTATGGCTACACCTTC.

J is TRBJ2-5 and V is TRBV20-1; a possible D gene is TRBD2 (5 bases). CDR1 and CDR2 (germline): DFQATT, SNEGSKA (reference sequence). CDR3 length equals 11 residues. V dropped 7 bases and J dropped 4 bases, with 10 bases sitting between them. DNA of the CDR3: TGCAGTGTACTAGTCGGAGAGACCCAGTACTTC. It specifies CSVLVGETQYF.

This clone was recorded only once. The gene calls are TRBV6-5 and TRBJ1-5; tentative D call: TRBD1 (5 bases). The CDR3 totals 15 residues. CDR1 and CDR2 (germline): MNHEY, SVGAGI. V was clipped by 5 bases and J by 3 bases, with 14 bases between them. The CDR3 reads CASSTRVGINQPQHF. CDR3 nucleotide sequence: TGTGCCAGCAGTACCAGGGTAGGGATCAATCAGCCCCAGCATTTT.

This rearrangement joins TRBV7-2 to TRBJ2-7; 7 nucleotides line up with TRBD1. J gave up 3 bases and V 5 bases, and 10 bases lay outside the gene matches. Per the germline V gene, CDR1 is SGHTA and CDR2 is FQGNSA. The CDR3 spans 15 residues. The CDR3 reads CASSPEPTGIYEQYF. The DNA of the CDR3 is TGTGCCAGCAGCCCCGAACCGACAGGGATCTACGAGCAGTACTTC.

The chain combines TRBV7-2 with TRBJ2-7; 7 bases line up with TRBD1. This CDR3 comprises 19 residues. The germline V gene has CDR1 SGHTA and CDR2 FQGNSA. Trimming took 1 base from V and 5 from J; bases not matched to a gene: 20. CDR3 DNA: TGTGCCAGCAGCTTAGGAGACAGGAATGATCTCGAGGGGGCCGACGAGCAGTACTTC. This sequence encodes CASSLGDRNDLEGADEQYF.

CDR3 loop: CASKMGLAFGAQYF. CDR3 DNA: TGTGCCAGCAAGATGGGACTAGCGTTCGGTGCGCAGTATTTT. The genes are TRBV25-1 and TRBJ2-3; 10 bases are a match to TRBD2. The trim removed 7 bases at V and 10 bases at J, leaving 11 bases unmatched. The germline V gene has CDR1 MGHDK and CDR2 SYGVNS. The CDR3 loop spans 14 amino acids. The full variable domain, rest sourced from reference TRBV25-1 and TRBJ2-3, is EADIYQTPRYLVIGTGKKITLECSQTMGHDKMYWYQQDPGMELHLIHYSYGVNSTEKGDLSSESTVSRIRTEHFPLTLESARPSHTSQYLCASKMGLAFGAQYFGPGTRLTVL.

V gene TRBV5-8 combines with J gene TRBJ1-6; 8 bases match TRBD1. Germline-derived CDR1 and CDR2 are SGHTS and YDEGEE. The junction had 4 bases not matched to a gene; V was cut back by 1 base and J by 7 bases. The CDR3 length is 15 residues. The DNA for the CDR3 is TGTGCCAGCAGCTTGAGGGCAGGGGGCAATTCACCCCTCCACTTT. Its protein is CASSLRAGGNSPLHF.

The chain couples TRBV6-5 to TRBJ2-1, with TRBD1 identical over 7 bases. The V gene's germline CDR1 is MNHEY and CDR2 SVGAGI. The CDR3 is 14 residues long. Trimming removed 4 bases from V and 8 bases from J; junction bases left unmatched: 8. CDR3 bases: TGTGCCAGCAGTTCCACGGACAGGATGGATGAGCAGTTCTTC. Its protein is CASSSTDRMDEQFF.

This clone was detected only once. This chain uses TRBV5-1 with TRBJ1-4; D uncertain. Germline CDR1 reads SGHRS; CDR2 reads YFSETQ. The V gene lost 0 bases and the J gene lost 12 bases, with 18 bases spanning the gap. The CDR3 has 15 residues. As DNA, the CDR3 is TGCGCCAGCAGCTTGGCCTTAGCGTCCCCGAGAGAACTGTTTTTT. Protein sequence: CASSLALASPRELFF.

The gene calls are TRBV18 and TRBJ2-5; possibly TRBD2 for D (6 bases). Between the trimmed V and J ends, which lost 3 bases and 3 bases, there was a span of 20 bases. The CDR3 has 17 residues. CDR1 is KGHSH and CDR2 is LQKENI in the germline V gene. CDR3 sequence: CASSPFNPGVVEETQYF. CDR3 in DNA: TGTGCCAGCTCACCTTTTAACCCGGGGGTCGTAGAAGAGACCCAGTACTTC.

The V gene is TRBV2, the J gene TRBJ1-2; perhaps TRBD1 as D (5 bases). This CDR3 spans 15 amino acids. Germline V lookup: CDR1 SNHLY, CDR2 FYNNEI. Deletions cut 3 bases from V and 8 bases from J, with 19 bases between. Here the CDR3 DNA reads TGTGCCAGCAGTGATTCACGGTCAGAACCAGGGGGCTACACCTTC. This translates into CASSDSRSEPGGYTF. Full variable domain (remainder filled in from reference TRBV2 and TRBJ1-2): EPEVTQTPSHQVTQMGQEVILRCVPISNHLYFYWYRQILGQKVEFLVSFYNNEISEKSEIFDDQFSVERPDGSNFTLKIRSTKLEDSAMYFCASSDSRSEPGGYTFGSGTRLTVV.

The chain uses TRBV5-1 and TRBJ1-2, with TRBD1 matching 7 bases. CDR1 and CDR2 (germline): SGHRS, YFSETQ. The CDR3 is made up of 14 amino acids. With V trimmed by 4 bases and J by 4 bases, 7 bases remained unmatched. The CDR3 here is CASSLDRDFYGYTF. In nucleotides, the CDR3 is TGCGCCAGCAGCCTTGACAGGGACTTCTATGGCTACACCTTC.

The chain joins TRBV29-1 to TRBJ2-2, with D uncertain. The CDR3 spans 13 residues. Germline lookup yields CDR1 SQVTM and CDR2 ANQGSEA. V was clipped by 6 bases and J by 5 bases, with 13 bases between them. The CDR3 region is CSVIYSRTGELFF. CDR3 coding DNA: TGCAGCGTCATATATAGTCGGACCGGGGAGCTGTTTTTT.

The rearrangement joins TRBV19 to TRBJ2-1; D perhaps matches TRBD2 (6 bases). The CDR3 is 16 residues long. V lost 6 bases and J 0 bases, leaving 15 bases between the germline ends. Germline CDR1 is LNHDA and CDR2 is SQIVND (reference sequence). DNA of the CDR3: TGTGCCAGTAGCCCAGGACGGGGGAGCTCCTACAATGAGCAGTTCTTC. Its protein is CASSPGRGSSYNEQFF.

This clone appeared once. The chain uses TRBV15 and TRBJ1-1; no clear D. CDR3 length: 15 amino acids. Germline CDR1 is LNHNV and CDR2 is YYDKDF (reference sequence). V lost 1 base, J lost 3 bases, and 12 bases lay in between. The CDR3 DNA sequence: TGTGCCACCAGCAGAGTGCTCCCTCGGGACACTGAAGCTTTCTTT. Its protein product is CATSRVLPRDTEAFF.

DNA for the CDR3: TGTGCCAGCAGCCAAGGGGACACATATAGCAATCAGCCCCAGCATTTT. Encoded protein: CASSQGDTYSNQPQHF. The rearrangement links TRBV7-8 to TRBJ1-5; possibly TRBD1 for D (6 bases). V dropped 5 bases and J dropped 0 bases, with 14 bases sitting between them. This CDR3 is 16 amino acids long. The germline V gene encodes CDR1 SGHVS and CDR2 FQNEAQ.

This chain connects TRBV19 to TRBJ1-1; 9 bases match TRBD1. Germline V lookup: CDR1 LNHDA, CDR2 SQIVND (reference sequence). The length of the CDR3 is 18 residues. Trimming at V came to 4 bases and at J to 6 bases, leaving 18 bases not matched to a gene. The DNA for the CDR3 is TGTGCCAGTAGTACCCACAGGGGGCTCACCCAAGGGGTTGCTGAAGCTTTCTTT. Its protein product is CASSTHRGLTQGVAEAFF.

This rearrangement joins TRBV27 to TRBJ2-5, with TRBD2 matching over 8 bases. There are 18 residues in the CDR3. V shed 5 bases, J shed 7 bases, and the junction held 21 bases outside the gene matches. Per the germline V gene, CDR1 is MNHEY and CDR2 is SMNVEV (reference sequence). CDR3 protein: CASSRFMAGGPTVGTQYF. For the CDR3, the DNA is TGTGCCAGCAGTCGTTTCATGGCGGGGGGCCCCACGGTTGGGACCCAGTACTTC.

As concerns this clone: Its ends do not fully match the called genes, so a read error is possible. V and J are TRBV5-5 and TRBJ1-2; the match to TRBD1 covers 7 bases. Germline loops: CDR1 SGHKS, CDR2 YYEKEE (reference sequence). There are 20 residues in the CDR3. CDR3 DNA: TGTGCCAGCAGTTTGGGGGGGACAGTTCCCCATGGGGACGATTGCTATGGCTACACCTTC. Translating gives CASSLGGTVPHGDDCYGYTF. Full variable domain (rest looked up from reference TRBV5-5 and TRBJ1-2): DAGVTQSPTHLIKTRGQQVTLRCSPISGHKSVSWYQQVLGQGPQFIFQYYEKEERGRGNFPDRFSARQFPNYSSELNVNALLLGDSALYLCASSLGGTVPHGDDCYGYTFGSGTRLTVV.

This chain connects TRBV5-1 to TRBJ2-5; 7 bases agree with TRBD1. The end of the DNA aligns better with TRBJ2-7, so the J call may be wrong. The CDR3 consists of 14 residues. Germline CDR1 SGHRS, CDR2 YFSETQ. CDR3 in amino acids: CASRRDSRSYEQYF. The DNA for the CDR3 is TGCGCCAGCAGACGGGACAGCCGATCCTACGAGCAGTACTTC.

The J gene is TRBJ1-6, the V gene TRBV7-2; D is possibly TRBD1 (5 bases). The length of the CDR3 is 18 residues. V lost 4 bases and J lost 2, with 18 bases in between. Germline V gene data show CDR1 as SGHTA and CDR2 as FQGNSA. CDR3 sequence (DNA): TGTGCCAGCAGCTCGAACCGCTACAGGATCCCCTATAATTCACCCCTCCACTTT. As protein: CASSSNRYRIPYNSPLHF.

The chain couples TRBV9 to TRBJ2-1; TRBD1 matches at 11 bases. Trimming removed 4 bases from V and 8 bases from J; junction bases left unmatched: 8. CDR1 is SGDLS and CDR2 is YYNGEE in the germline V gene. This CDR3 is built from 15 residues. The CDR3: CASSPRDRGLDEQFF. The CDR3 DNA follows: TGTGCCAGCAGCCCCCGGGACAGGGGGTTAGATGAGCAGTTCTTC.

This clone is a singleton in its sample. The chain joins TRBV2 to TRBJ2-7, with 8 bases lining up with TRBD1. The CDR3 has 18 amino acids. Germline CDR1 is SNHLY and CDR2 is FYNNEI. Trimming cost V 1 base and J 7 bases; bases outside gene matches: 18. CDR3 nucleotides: TGTGCCAGCAGTGAAGGCTTCCCTCTGTGGACAGGGAATGGAGAGCAGTACTTC. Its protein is CASSEGFPLWTGNGEQYF.

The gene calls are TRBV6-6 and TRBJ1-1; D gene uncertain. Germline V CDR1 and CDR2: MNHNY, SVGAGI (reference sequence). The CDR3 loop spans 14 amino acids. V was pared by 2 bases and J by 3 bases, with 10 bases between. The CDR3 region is CASSYGPEDTEAFF. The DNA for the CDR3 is TGTGCCAGCAGTTACGGTCCCGAGGACACTGAAGCTTTCTTT.

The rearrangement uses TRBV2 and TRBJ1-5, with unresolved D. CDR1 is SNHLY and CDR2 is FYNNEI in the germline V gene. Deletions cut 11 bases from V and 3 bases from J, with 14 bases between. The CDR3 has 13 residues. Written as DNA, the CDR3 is TGTGCCGGTAGCGCTCTCCACAATCAGCCCCAGCATTTT. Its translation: CAGSALHNQPQHF.

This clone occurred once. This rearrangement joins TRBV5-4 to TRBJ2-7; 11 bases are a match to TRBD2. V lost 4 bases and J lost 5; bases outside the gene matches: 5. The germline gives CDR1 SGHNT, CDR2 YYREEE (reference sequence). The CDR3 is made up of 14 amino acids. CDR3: CASSLSGGADEQYF. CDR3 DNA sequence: TGTGCCAGCAGCCTTAGCGGGGGGGCCGACGAGCAGTACTTC.

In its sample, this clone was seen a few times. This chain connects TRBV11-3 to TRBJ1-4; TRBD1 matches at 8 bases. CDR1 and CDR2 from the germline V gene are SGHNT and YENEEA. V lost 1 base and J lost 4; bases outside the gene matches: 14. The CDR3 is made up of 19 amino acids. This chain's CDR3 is CASSLVSRTGKTINEKLFF. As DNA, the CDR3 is TGTGCCAGCAGCTTAGTATCCCGGACAGGGAAGACGATTAATGAAAAACTGTTTTTT.

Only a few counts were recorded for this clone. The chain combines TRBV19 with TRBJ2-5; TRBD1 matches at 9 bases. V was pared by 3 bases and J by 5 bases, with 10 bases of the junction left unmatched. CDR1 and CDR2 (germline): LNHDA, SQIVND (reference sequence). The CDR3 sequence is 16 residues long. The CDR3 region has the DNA TGTGCCAGTAGTATCGGTCTTGGGACAGGGTTTGAGACCCAGTACTTC. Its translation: CASSIGLGTGFETQYF.

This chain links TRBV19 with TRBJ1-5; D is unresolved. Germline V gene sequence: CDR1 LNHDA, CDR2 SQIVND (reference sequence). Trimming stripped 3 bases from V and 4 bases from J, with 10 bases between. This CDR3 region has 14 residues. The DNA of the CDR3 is TGTGCCAGTAGTATCTCTGGCCTGAATCAGCCCCAGCATTTT. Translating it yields CASSISGLNQPQHF.